This T cell receptor (beta chain) comes out of a study of vaccination and CD4 T cells after COVID-19. Deletions cut 9 bases from V and 4 bases from J, with 12 bases between. Germline-derived CDR1 and CDR2 are LNHDA and SQIVND (reference sequence). The CDR3 sequence is 13 residues long. Worth noting for this clonotype: Antigen unknown.

Treatment meaning: approximately nine-day PBMC culture with coronavirus spike peptide pools or control peptides (ViraFEST assay). Peptide pools at approximately 9.1 ug/ml and IL-2 at approximately 9.6 IU/ml were added to cultures of some 1.9 million PBMCs per well. Cultured CD4+ T-cell DNA underwent Oncomine TCR Beta short-read sequencing. TCRdb recomputed calls from the PCR reads with MiXCR, one row per CDR3 protein. The data show some 21,000 distinct CDR3 sequences, around 42% seen once. The clonotype originates from a human donor with COVID-19. The gene calls are TRBV19 and TRBJ2-2; D may be TRBD1 (5 bases). The sample comprised cultured CD4+ T cells from blood. CDR3 in DNA: TGTGCCAGCCTAGACAGTGGCACCGGGGAGCTGTTTTTT. This translates into CASLDSGTGELFF.